The T cell receptor beta chain under discussion was sequenced for a study of Tregs in tolerant kidney transplant recipients (dated by TCRdb to the late 2010s). The study in broad terms: Before combined kidney and bone marrow transplantation, this study identified donor-specific regulatory T cells using TCRbeta sequencing and then followed those same cells after transplant. Results and caveats for the whole study, not just this receptor: In tolerant patients, the expansion of donor-specific Tregs was greater than global Treg expansion, suggesting that the expansion was antigen-driven rather than nonspecific. Biological reproducibility was not examined directly, but technical replication error appeared to be minimal. The most biologically relevant and donor-specific TCRbeta repertoire appeared to be identified by expanding Tregs with activated donor B cells. Because the study included only a small number of patients, the results must be confirmed in larger populations and under other immunosuppression protocols. Because the PCR primers were changed over time for some patients, nucleotide-level comparison could not be performed across the samples from those patients.

V is pruned by 1 base and J by 4 bases, leaving 8 bases of the junction without a gene match. Spanning cysteine to phenylalanine, the CDR3 consists of 16 amino acids. Of all the DNA, just the CDR3 is kept, 48 bases in frame from base 1. CDR1 and CDR2 are drawn from the germline V gene: SGHRS, YFSETQ. As for this clone: The antigen this receptor binds is unknown. No much larger clone is present one base from it, and per-base qualities are unavailable.

Transplants used related donors with nonmyeloablative bone marrow transplantation; mixed chimerism was transient in the human trials. Unstimulated Tregs (CD4+CD25+CD127-), CD4+ non-Tregs (CD4+CD25-), CD4 and CD8 cells were FACS-sorted from thawed PBMCs. The patients were a handful of recipients of combined kidney and bone marrow transplants from the ITN036ST trial, and samples were available only for these trial subjects. Healthy control blood was processed to PBMCs by Ficoll density gradient and cryopreserved, and patient PBMCs were collected before and after transplant. Genomic DNA was extracted from sorted cells with the QIAGEN DNeasy Blood and Tissue Kit for TCRbeta CDR3 sequencing. High-throughput TCRbeta CDR3 sequencing, which included PCR amplification with bias correction and internal controls, was done commercially through immunoSEQ. In the original analysis: Unique productive TCRbeta sequences were defined by CDR3 nucleotide sequence where primers matched, and otherwise by CDR3 amino acid sequence together with Vbeta and Jbeta genes. To correct sorting error, sequences shared between sorted populations at a frequency ratio of 2:1 or less were removed; the rest were assigned to the higher population. Sequences were defined as donor-reactive when expanded at least 5-fold in CFSE-low cells versus unstimulated cells and present at a frequency of at least 0.01% in CFSE-low cells. Repertoire divergence was quantified by Jensen-Shannon divergence calculated from the top 100 TCRbeta sequences ranked by frequency. For samples with multiple sequencing runs, sorting error was corrected separately for each run before the runs were pooled. Held by TCRdb, this immuneACCESS table contains in-frame sequences only and omits some clones. Under half of the omission traces to an unresolved V gene where checked; the cause of the rest is unknown. V and J calls and clone size are those listed in that table; D and trimming were worked out from the DNA. For this sample there are 80,000 or so clones; 90% to 95% appear just once. In total, the top ten clones hold around 1.4% of the sample.

The chain is assembled from TRBV5-1 and TRBJ2-3; the junction holds 8 bases that match TRBD1. The sample here was CD4+ T cells from blood (PBMCs), taken 24 months after the transplant. The sequence came from a human patient who received a combined kidney and bone marrow transplant. After a transplant, certain T cells may trace back to the graft donor. The DNA sequence follows: TGCGCCAGCAGCTTGCTTGGACAGGGTAATTCAGATACGCAGTATTTT. It specifies CASSLLGQGNSDTQYF.